Following are 13 T cell receptor beta chains from one sample sequenced in a study of CD8 T cells in ankylosing spondylitis. One entry per CDR3 protein results from TCRdb running MiXCR on the 5' RACE reads. This table holds 180,000 or so distinct CDR3 sequences, around a tenth found once. The sequencing sample was made of blood, either unsorted or a sorted T cell fraction (not recorded which). The origin of the receptors is a male donor with ankylosing spondylitis or in good health (not recorded which).

This clonotype was seen ten or more times. The chain carries TRBV20-1 and TRBJ2-1; 12 nucleotides line up with TRBD2. V lost 5 bases, J lost 10 bases, and 15 bases stayed unmatched. CDR3 length: 16 residues. Germline-derived CDR1 and CDR2 are DFQATT and SNEGSKA (reference sequence). CDR3 DNA: TGCAGTGCTGGGAAAACGGCTAGCGGGGGGGTTCAAGAGCAGTTCTTC. This sequence encodes CSAGKTASGGVQEQFF.

In this sample, this clonotype turned up a few times. The rearrangement links TRBV6-1 to TRBJ2-3, with 8 bases that match TRBD1. The CDR3 is 14 residues long. V trimming: 6 bases; J trimming: 6 bases; junction bases outside the gene matches: 8. Germline V gives CDR1 MNHNS, CDR2 SASEGT. The CDR3 loop reads CASRPRGQGDTQYF. The CDR3 nucleotides are TGTGCCAGCAGACCCAGGGGGCAGGGGGATACGCAGTATTTT.

This clonotype has more than one count but fewer than ten. V usage is TRBV5-1 and J usage is TRBJ2-3, with D maybe TRBD1 (6 bases). The V end lost 0 bases, the J end lost 0 bases, and 11 bases lay between the germline ends. Per the germline V gene, CDR1 is SGHRS and CDR2 is YFSETQ. The CDR3 sequence is 16 residues long. The CDR3 reads CASSLAQGPSTDTQYF. CDR3 coding DNA: TGCGCCAGCAGCTTGGCACAGGGTCCCAGCACAGATACGCAGTATTTT. The entire variable domain, with the rest obtained from reference TRBV5-1 and TRBJ2-3, is as follows: KAGVTQTPRYLIKTRGQQVTLSCSPISGHRSVSWYQQTPGQGLQFLFEYFSETQRNKGNFPGRFSGRQFSNSRSEMNVSTLELGDSALYLCASSLAQGPSTDTQYFGPGTRLTVL.

In its sample, this clonotype was seen many times. J is TRBJ2-5 and V is TRBV9; no clear D gene. This CDR3 contains 13 residues. Trimming took 0 bases from V and 4 from J, leaving 7 bases between them. Germline assignment: CDR1 SGDLS and CDR2 YYNGEE. The CDR3 nucleotides are TGTGCCAGCAGCGTAGCAGGTACAGAGACCCAGTACTTC. Residues: CASSVAGTETQYF.

Concerning this clonotype: A much larger clone lies a single base off, so this may be a read error. The chain links TRBV29-1 to TRBJ2-1; D may be TRBD2 (6 bases). Germline CDR1 SQVTM, CDR2 ANQGSEA. The CDR3 has 14 residues. DNA of the CDR3: TGCAGCGTTCAACGGCCTAGCGCCTACAATGCGCAGTTCTTC. Amino acids: CSVQRPSAYNAQFF.

There are a few counts of this clonotype. The rearrangement joins TRBV7-9 to TRBJ2-2; the D gene could be TRBD1 or TRBD2 (5 bases each). This CDR3 has 16 residues. The germline V and J ends were trimmed by 5 bases and 0 bases, with 13 bases remaining between them. CDR1 is SEHNR, CDR2 FQNEAQ, per germline (reference sequence). The CDR3 protein is CASSKTGTPNTGELFF. CDR3 bases: TGTGCCAGCAGCAAAACCGGGACGCCGAACACCGGGGAGCTGTTTTTT.

This clonotype was observed at least ten times. This chain uses TRBV2 with TRBJ2-3, with TRBD2 matching over 8 bases. Germline CDR1 SNHLY, CDR2 FYNNEI. The CDR3 extends over 14 amino acids. J was trimmed by 1 base and V by 10 bases; bases with no gene match: 7. This CDR3 is CATLTSEGTDTQYF. Here the CDR3 DNA reads TGTGCCACCTTGACTAGCGAGGGCACAGATACGCAGTATTTT.

This clonotype was picked up many times. This chain connects TRBV4-1 to TRBJ2-3; possibly TRBD1 for D (6 bases). The CDR3 totals 16 residues. Germline CDR1 MGHRA, CDR2 YSYEKL. The V end lost 1 base, the J end lost 2 bases, and 13 bases lay between the germline ends. CDR3 sequence: CASSQAPGHNTDTQYF. The CDR3 region has the DNA TGCGCCAGCAGCCAAGCCCCGGGACACAACACAGATACGCAGTATTTT.

This clonotype was picked up many times. The chain joins TRBV24-1 to TRBJ2-3; 7 nucleotides align to TRBD2. Germline V CDR1 and CDR2: KGHDR, SFDVKD. Losses at the gene ends were 5 bases for V and 3 bases for J; bases not matched to a gene: 7. The CDR3 has 15 amino acids. CDR3 amino acids: CATSVAAGRTDTQYF. DNA for the CDR3: TGTGCCACCAGTGTTGCAGCGGGACGGACAGATACGCAGTATTTT.

This clonotype came up a few times. The chain links TRBV10-3 to TRBJ2-2; D is perhaps TRBD1 or TRBD2 (5 bases each). Germline V CDR1 and CDR2: ENHRY, SYGVKD. This CDR3 is 16 amino acids long. Deletions cut 2 bases from V and 1 base from J, with 11 bases between. As DNA, the CDR3 is TGTGCCATCAGTGAGCCGGGACGAAAGAACACCGGGGAGCTGTTTTTT. Translating it yields CAISEPGRKNTGELFF.

This clonotype was seen at least ten times. The chain recombines TRBV15 with TRBJ2-1; 7 nucleotides match TRBD2. Germline values: CDR1 LNHNV, CDR2 YYDKDF (reference sequence). The J segment lost 4 bases and the V segment lost 0 bases, leaving 6 bases of the junction unmatched. The CDR3 runs to 16 residues. CDR3 in DNA: TGTGCCACCAGCAGAGATCGTAGCGGGCCATACAATGAGCAGTTCTTC. This gives the protein CATSRDRSGPYNEQFF.

This clonotype was seen a few times. V and J are TRBV7-9 and TRBJ2-1; 10 bases line up with TRBD1. This CDR3 spans 14 amino acids. Germline CDR1 SEHNR, CDR2 FQNEAQ (reference sequence). The CDR3 DNA is TGTGTCTGTAGGGGACAGGGGATTATCAATGAGCAGTTCTTC. This gives the protein CVCRGQGIINEQFF.

V gene TRBV11-2 combines with J gene TRBJ2-7, with D possibly matching TRBD2 (5 bases). The V end was cut by 5 bases, the J end by 2 bases, with 16 bases between. CDR1 and CDR2 (germline): SGHAT, FQNNGV. There are 15 residues in the CDR3. CDR3 sequence reads: CASSLSIGSAYEQYF. CDR3 nucleotides: TGTGCCAGCAGCCTTTCTATTGGGAGCGCCTACGAGCAGTACTTC.